These 16 T cell receptor beta chains were all obtained from the same sample, sequenced in a study of cytomegalovirus exposure and HLA in healthy donors. PCR amplification relied on 60 Vbeta primers (plus 13 Jbeta primers). The table came from immunoSEQ multiplex PCR; TCRdb's copy has only in-frame clones and leaves some out. The clone table shows roughly 140,000 clones, with the ten largest holding roughly 2.6%. Sequenced sample: PBMCs. The receptors here all came from a man aged 35 to 55 in good health and CMV-seronegative.

The V call is TRBV5-1, the J call TRBJ1-2; possibly TRBD1 for D (5 bases). Germline V lookup: CDR1 SGHRS, CDR2 YFSETQ. This CDR3 region has 14 residues. V was pared by 0 bases and J by 4 bases, with 10 bases between. In nucleotides, the CDR3 is TGCGCCAGCAGCTTGGCCGACAGTTTCTATGGCTACACCTTC. This codes for CASSLADSFYGYTF.

The chain couples TRBV6-4 to TRBJ2-1, with D possibly TRBD1 on 5 matching bases. Trimming removed 2 bases at V and 1 base at J, with 18 bases between. The CDR3 totals 18 residues. Germline CDR1 and CDR2: MRHNA and SNTAGT. This CDR3 reads CASSDGPSRQGSYNEQFF. In nucleotides, the CDR3 is TGTGCCAGCAGTGACGGGCCATCGAGGCAGGGTTCCTACAATGAGCAGTTCTTC.

The V call is TRBV7-9, the J call TRBJ2-3; a possible D gene is TRBD2 (5 bases). Germline loops: CDR1 SEHNR, CDR2 FQNEAQ (reference sequence). Trimming stripped 1 base from V and 5 bases from J, with 13 bases between. This CDR3 is 15 amino acids long. The CDR3 coding sequence is TGTGCCAGCAGCTTAGTAGGGTCGGGGAAAGATACGCAGTATTTT. Translation gives CASSLVGSGKDTQYF.

The chain is built from TRBV7-3 and TRBJ2-3, with TRBD2 identical over 12 bases. CDR3 size: 15 residues. Germline V CDR1 and CDR2: SGHTA, FQGTGA. V shed 4 bases and J 7 bases; nucleotides not matched to a gene: 6. The CDR3 sequence is CASSSLAGGPNTQYF. In nucleotides, the CDR3 is TGTGCCAGCAGCTCCCTAGCGGGGGGGCCGAATACGCAGTATTTT. The full variable domain, with the rest looked up from reference TRBV7-3 and TRBJ2-3, is GAGVSQTPSNKVTEKGKYVELRCDPISGHTALYWYRQSLGQGPEFLIYFQGTGAADDSGLPNDRFFAVRPEGSVSTLKIQRTERGDSAVYLCASSSLAGGPNTQYFGPGTRLTVL.

J is TRBJ2-3 and V is TRBV19, with D possibly being TRBD2 (6 bases). Per the germline V gene, CDR1 is LNHDA and CDR2 is SQIVND (reference sequence). Deletions cut 5 bases from V and 0 bases from J, with 15 bases between. The CDR3 has 16 amino acids. This chain's CDR3 is CASSSYSGTSTDTQYF. CDR3 DNA sequence: TGTGCCAGTAGTTCCTATAGCGGAACTAGCACAGATACGCAGTATTTT.

The V gene is TRBV2, the J gene TRBJ2-3; 9 bases align to TRBD2. The length of the CDR3 is 14 residues. Unmatched junction bases numbered 2, after V lost 2 bases and J lost 5 bases. The germline V gene has CDR1 SNHLY and CDR2 FYNNEI. This chain's CDR3 is CASSERRGGDTQYF. The DNA of the CDR3 is TGTGCCAGCAGTGAACGGCGGGGGGGAGATACGCAGTATTTT. Full variable domain (outside the CDR3, taken from reference TRBV2 and TRBJ2-3): EPEVTQTPSHQVTQMGQEVILRCVPISNHLYFYWYRQILGQKVEFLVSFYNNEISEKSEIFDDQFSVERPDGSNFTLKIRSTKLEDSAMYFCASSERRGGDTQYFGPGTRLTVL.

The rearrangement joins TRBV7-8 to TRBJ1-3, with TRBD1 matching over 8 bases. The germline gives CDR1 SGHVS, CDR2 FQNEAQ. The CDR3 runs to 17 residues. V trimming: 1 base; J trimming: 2 bases; junction bases outside the gene matches: 7. The CDR3 spells CASSLGQGMVTGNTIYF. The CDR3 DNA reads TGTGCCAGCAGCTTAGGACAGGGGATGGTAACTGGAAACACCATATATTTT.

The chain employs TRBV2 and TRBJ2-7; D is possibly TRBD1 (5 bases). This CDR3 is 13 amino acids long. In germline, CDR1 is SNHLY, CDR2 FYNNEI. The ends were cut back, 6 bases at V and 3 bases at J, with 12 bases in the middle. Here the CDR3 reads CASRDRMNYEQYF. CDR3 coding DNA: TGTGCCAGCAGAGACAGAATGAACTACGAGCAGTACTTC.

This chain links TRBV18 with TRBJ2-1; 10 positions match TRBD2. The length of the CDR3 is 15 residues. Germline-derived CDR1 and CDR2 are KGHSH and LQKENI. V lost 2 bases to trimming and J lost 9 bases; unmatched junction nucleotides: 7. The CDR3 loop reads CASSPRVAGGSEQFF. CDR3 in DNA: TGTGCCAGCTCACCAAGGGTAGCGGGGGGATCTGAGCAGTTCTTC.

The chain uses TRBV9 and TRBJ2-4, with 11 bases matching TRBD2. There are 16 residues in the CDR3. Germline lookup yields CDR1 SGDLS and CDR2 YYNGEE. J lost 4 bases, V lost 4 bases, and 7 bases had no gene match. The CDR3 spells CASSPRLAGLKNIQYF. The CDR3 nucleotides are TGTGCCAGCAGCCCCCGACTAGCGGGGCTTAAAAACATTCAGTACTTC.

The chain joins TRBV7-6 to TRBJ2-2; 12 nucleotides line up with TRBD1. The trim removed 4 bases at V and 7 bases at J, leaving 10 bases unmatched. The CDR3 totals 17 residues. Germline CDR1 is SGHVS and CDR2 is FNYEAQ. The CDR3 spells CASSSGGQGAPGGELFF. Here the CDR3 DNA reads TGTGCCAGCAGCTCGGGGGGACAGGGGGCGCCCGGCGGGGAGCTGTTTTTT.

The chain links TRBV19 to TRBJ2-3; TRBD2 might be the D (5 bases). The CDR3 covers 11 residues. V was cut by 11 bases and J by 10 bases, with 16 bases left in between. From germline, CDR1 is LNHDA and CDR2 SQIVND (reference sequence). The CDR3 loop reads CASEGMESQYF. The CDR3 DNA follows: TGTGCCTCCGAGGGCATGGAATCGCAGTATTTT.

The chain uses TRBV5-1 and TRBJ2-3; 13 bases are shared with TRBD2. CDR3 length: 19 amino acids. Germline values: CDR1 SGHRS, CDR2 YFSETQ. Trimming cost V 3 bases and J 4 bases; bases outside gene matches: 14. CDR3 protein: CASSSATPLGLAGSDTQYF. The CDR3 coding sequence is TGCGCCAGCAGCTCAGCTACCCCCTTGGGACTAGCGGGGTCAGATACGCAGTATTTT.

The V and J genes are TRBV2 and TRBJ1-1; 7 bases are a match to TRBD1. The V segment lost 8 bases and the J segment 2 bases; nucleotides outside the gene matches: 11. Germline CDR1 reads SNHLY; CDR2 reads FYNNEI. This CDR3 has 15 amino acids. The DNA of the CDR3 is TGTGCCAGCCACCTTTACCGGACAGGTAACACTGAAGCTTTCTTT. It yields the protein CASHLYRTGNTEAFF.

The rearrangement joins TRBV7-2 to TRBJ1-4; D remains unclear. The CDR3 has 15 residues. V lost 2 bases, J lost 5 bases, and 12 bases lay in between. From germline, CDR1 is SGHTA and CDR2 FQGNSA. The CDR3 sequence is CASSLTPNTNEKLFF. The CDR3 DNA follows: TGTGCCAGCAGCTTAACGCCGAATACAAATGAAAAACTGTTTTTT.

This chain uses TRBV19 with TRBJ1-2; perhaps TRBD1 as D (6 bases). Deletions cut 6 bases from V and 3 bases from J, with 8 bases between. The CDR3 has 12 residues. Germline V gives CDR1 LNHDA, CDR2 SQIVND (reference sequence). The CDR3 nucleotides read TGTGCCAGTAGGACAGGCTACTATGGCTACACCTTC. This translates into CASRTGYYGYTF.